The 32 T cell receptor beta chains listed next were all sequenced from one sample in a study of post-analysis software for immune sequencing data. Study outcomes and limitations: Among 5 or 6 TRBV segments more frequent in patients than controls were TRBV5-6, TRBV5-1 and TRBV20-1.

Tagging with unique molecular identifiers was a feature of the TCR beta cDNA libraries. TCRdb redid the calling of the PCR reads with MiXCR, one entry per CDR3 protein. Of more than 500,000 distinct CDR3 sequences in the sample, around a third were seen once. Antigens of these TCRs are unknown. Sequencing input: blood. Receptors were obtained from a girl under 18 with multiple sclerosis.

This clonotype was observed a handful of times. V gene TRBV11-2 combines with J gene TRBJ2-3; no clear D. V lost 4 bases, J lost 6 bases, and 20 bases lay in between. The CDR3 is made up of 16 amino acids. Germline loops: CDR1 SGHAT, CDR2 FQNNGV. CDR3 bases: TGTGCCAGCAGCTCTGGGCTAGTCCCCTGGTCGGATACGCAGTATTTT. Its protein product is CASSSGLVPWSDTQYF. The full variable domain, its missing parts supplied by reference TRBV11-2 and TRBJ2-3, is EAGVAQSPRYKIIEKRQSVAFWCNPISGHATLYWYQQILGQGPKLLIQFQNNGVVDDSQLPKDRFSAERLKGVDSTLKIQPAKLEDSAVYLCASSSGLVPWSDTQYFGPGTRLTVL.

The chain employs TRBV3-1 and TRBJ1-1; TRBD1 matches at 7 bases. In germline, CDR1 is LGHDT, CDR2 YNNKEL (reference sequence). The V and J ends lost 3 bases and 11 bases, in that order; junction bases with no gene match: 12. CDR3 length equals 14 residues. The CDR3 is CASSQGQTGFPAFF. The CDR3 coding sequence is TGTGCCAGCAGCCAGGGCCAGACAGGGTTTCCTGCTTTCTTT.

A single count supports this clonotype. A much bigger clone sits one base away, suggesting this may be a read error. The chain couples TRBV20-1 to TRBJ2-3, with D perhaps assigned TRBD1 or TRBD2 (5 bases each). The CDR3 runs to 14 residues. Germline-derived CDR1 and CDR2 are DFQATT and SNEGSKA (reference sequence). Trimming took 3 bases from V and 5 from J, leaving 15 bases between them. DNA of the CDR3: TGCAGTGCTAGTGGTCGGGACGGGGTAGATACGCAGTATTTT. Translation gives CSASGRDGVDTQYF.

V usage is TRBV12-5 and J usage is TRBJ2-1; TRBD2 aligns across 8 bases. V trimming: 4 bases; J trimming: 7 bases; junction bases outside the gene matches: 3. In germline, CDR1 is LGHNT, CDR2 FRNRAP. This CDR3 is 13 amino acids long. CDR3 sequence (DNA): TGTGCTAGTGGTTCCCGGGGGGGGAATGAGCAGTTCTTC. Protein sequence: CASGSRGGNEQFF.

There are a few counts of this clonotype. The rearrangement links TRBV20-1 to TRBJ1-2, with a weak D call TRBD1 (5 bases). This CDR3 contains 13 residues. V lost 3 bases, J lost 6 bases, and 14 bases lay in between. Germline V gene lookup returns CDR1 DFQATT and CDR2 SNEGSKA (reference sequence). The DNA of the CDR3 is TGCAGTGCTAGGCGGCGCGGGACGGATGGCTACACCTTC. As protein: CSARRRGTDGYTF.

The V gene is TRBV20-1, the J gene TRBJ2-1, with D perhaps TRBD1 or TRBD2 (6 bases each). The germline V gene has CDR1 DFQATT and CDR2 SNEGSKA (reference sequence). Trimming took 5 bases from V and 9 from J, leaving 14 bases between them. CDR3 size: 12 residues. The CDR3: CSAEGGPGEQFF. The DNA of the CDR3 is TGCAGTGCTGAGGGGGGCCCTGGTGAGCAGTTCTTC.

The J gene is TRBJ2-1, the V gene TRBV10-2; TRBD2 matches 10 bases. This CDR3 is 15 amino acids long. CDR1 is WSHSY and CDR2 is SAAADI in the germline V gene. Trimming removed 3 bases from V and 6 bases from J; junction bases left unmatched: 5. CDR3 sequence: CASSDRTSGGNEQFF. DNA for the CDR3: TGCGCCAGCAGTGACCGGACTAGCGGAGGCAATGAGCAGTTCTTC.

The chain has TRBV7-6 and TRBJ1-6, with 7 bases matching TRBD1. The CDR3 loop spans 19 amino acids. V shed 5 bases and J 6 bases; nucleotides not matched to a gene: 19. Germline V gene sequence: CDR1 SGHVS, CDR2 FNYEAQ. CDR3 nucleotide sequence: TGTGCCAGCAGCCAAACGGCGACAGGGAATTTGGGTGGTAATTCACCCCTCCACTTT. Translated: CASSQTATGNLGGNSPLHF. The variable domain in full, with the rest retrieved from reference TRBV7-6 and TRBJ1-6, is GAGVSQSPRYKVTKRGQDVALRCDPISGHVSLYWYRQALGQGPEFLTYFNYEAQQDKSGLPNDRFSAERPEGSISTLTIQRTEQRDSAMYRCASSQTATGNLGGNSPLHFGNGTRLTVT.

The chain uses TRBV20-1 and TRBJ2-5; 9 bases agree with TRBD2. CDR3 length: 16 residues. Germline CDR1 is DFQATT and CDR2 is SNEGSKA (reference sequence). The ends lost 5 bases at V and 4 bases at J; junction bases unmatched: 14. The CDR3 loop reads CSAPLPGLAIGETQYF. The DNA of the CDR3 is TGCAGTGCTCCCCTACCGGGACTAGCAATAGGAGAGACCCAGTACTTC.

Points on this clonotype: With a much larger clone just one base away, this may be a read error. The chain carries TRBV28 and TRBJ2-7; a possible D gene is TRBD2 (6 bases). V lost 5 bases to trimming and J lost 12 bases, with 20 bases between them. CDR3 size: 13 residues. Germline loops: CDR1 MDHEN, CDR2 SYDVKM. The CDR3 sequence is CASSMGGRETRYF. The CDR3 nucleotides are TGTGCCAGCAGTATGGGGGGAAGAGAGACCCGGTACTTC.

J is TRBJ2-5 and V is TRBV4-2; tentative D call: TRBD2 (6 bases). The V gene's germline CDR1 is LGHNA and CDR2 YNFKEQ. With 0 bases removed from V and 1 base from J, the gap between germline ends came to 9 bases. The CDR3 loop spans 15 amino acids. Here the CDR3 reads CASSQDSGLQETQYF. CDR3 nucleotides: TGTGCCAGCAGCCAAGATAGCGGCCTCCAAGAGACCCAGTACTTC.

This clonotype was recorded a few times. This sequence joins TRBV6-5 and TRBJ2-4; 14 bases are shared with TRBD2. Per the germline V gene, CDR1 is MNHEY and CDR2 is SVGAGI. The CDR3 contains 16 residues. V was clipped by 6 bases and J by 5 bases; unmatched bases: 6. The CDR3 DNA reads TGTGCCAGCAGGGGACTAGCGGGGGTTGGTGAAAACATTCAGTACTTC. It is translated as CASRGLAGVGENIQYF.

The table lists this clonotype with many counts. The V gene is TRBV20-1, the J gene TRBJ1-2; D not resolved. The ends were cut back, 5 bases at V and 0 bases at J, with 4 bases in the middle. Germline V gives CDR1 DFQATT, CDR2 SNEGSKA (reference sequence). The CDR3 runs 11 residues. This chain's CDR3 is CSAPANYGYTF. In DNA, the CDR3 is TGCAGTGCTCCCGCTAACTATGGCTACACCTTC.

This clonotype showed up just a few times. The rearrangement joins TRBV5-1 to TRBJ2-2; 11 nucleotides line up with TRBD2. J gave up 6 bases and V 4 bases, and 8 bases lay outside the gene matches. In germline, CDR1 is SGHRS, CDR2 YFSETQ. The CDR3 extends over 16 amino acids. CDR3 loop: CASSTRPSGGSGELFF. As DNA, the CDR3 is TGCGCCAGCAGCACCCGGCCTAGCGGGGGGTCCGGGGAGCTGTTTTTT.

This clonotype was seen ten or more times. The chain is built from TRBV25-1 and TRBJ2-1, with 8 bases aligning to TRBD1. After removal of 4 bases from V and 5 bases from J, the junction contained 4 bases not matched to a gene. The CDR3 spans 14 residues. Germline V CDR1 and CDR2: MGHDK, SYGVNS. The DNA of the CDR3 is TGTGCCAGCAGTGCTCGGACAGGGAACAATGAGCAGTTCTTC. Protein product: CASSARTGNNEQFF. The whole variable domain, filled in from reference TRBV25-1 and TRBJ2-1, reads EADIYQTPRYLVIGTGKKITLECSQTMGHDKMYWYQQDPGMELHLIHYSYGVNSTEKGDLSSESTVSRIRTEHFPLTLESARPSHTSQYLCASSARTGNNEQFFGPGTRLTVL.

This clonotype was seen only a few times. The chain joins TRBV7-9 to TRBJ2-3; no definite D call. The CDR3 spans 12 residues. CDR1 SEHNR and CDR2 FQNEAQ come from the germline V gene (reference sequence). The V gene lost 3 bases and the J gene lost 6 bases, with 7 bases spanning the gap. The CDR3 nucleotides are TGTGCCAGCAGCTTTGAGCCCGATACGCAGTATTTT. It codes for CASSFEPDTQYF.

This clonotype appeared once. The chain carries TRBV27 and TRBJ2-7; TRBD1 or TRBD2 may be the D gene (5 bases each). The CDR3 covers 14 residues. Germline loops: CDR1 MNHEY, CDR2 SMNVEV (reference sequence). V was shortened by 4 bases and J by 4 bases, with 14 bases between the two germline ends. This chain's CDR3 is CASSYAGSPYEQYF. CDR3 DNA sequence: TGTGCCAGCAGTTACGCAGGGAGCCCTTACGAGCAGTACTTC.

The rearrangement links TRBV5-4 to TRBJ2-7; TRBD2 aligns across 7 bases. The J call could be wrong; TRBJ2-5 is a better fit for the DNA end. In germline, CDR1 is SGHNT, CDR2 YYREEE (reference sequence). The CDR3 is made up of 16 amino acids. Here the CDR3 reads CASSAKRAGVAETQYF. The CDR3 DNA is TGTGCCAGCAGCGCCAAGAGGGCGGGGGTCGCTGAGACCCAGTACTTC.

This clonotype was seen many times. The chain is built from TRBV25-1 and TRBJ2-7; 9 nucleotides line up with TRBD1. The CDR3 has 14 residues. Germline V gene data show CDR1 as MGHDK and CDR2 as SYGVNS. Germline trimming cut 4 bases from V and 3 bases from J; bases unmatched to any gene: 4. CDR3 bases: TGTGCCAGCAGTGGAGGGACAGGGAACTACGAGCAGTACTTC. Protein sequence: CASSGGTGNYEQYF.

The chain has TRBV7-9 and TRBJ1-5; D possibly corresponds to TRBD1 (5 bases). The CDR3 is 14 residues long. The V gene lost 1 base and the J gene lost 6 bases, with 10 bases spanning the gap. Germline V gene data show CDR1 as SEHNR and CDR2 as FQNEAQ (reference sequence). CDR3 sequence: CASSLVGVGQPQHF. In DNA form, the CDR3 reads TGTGCCAGCAGCTTAGTAGGGGTTGGTCAGCCCCAGCATTTT. Combining the CDR3 with reference TRBV7-9 and TRBJ1-5 gives the whole variable domain DTGVSQNPRHKITKRGQNVTFRCDPISEHNRLYWYRQTLGQGPEFLTYFQNEAQLEKSRLLSDRFSAERPKGSFSTLEIQRTEQGDSAMYLCASSLVGVGQPQHFGDGTRLSIL.

This clonotype was recorded only once. The chain is built from TRBV29-1 and TRBJ2-7, with TRBD1 matching over 7 bases. Germline V gene lookup returns CDR1 SQVTM and CDR2 ANQGSEA. This CDR3 is 14 amino acids long. V lost 4 bases and J lost 10; bases outside the gene matches: 16. CDR3: CSVVKQGWQEAQYF. The CDR3 DNA reads TGCAGCGTTGTTAAACAGGGGTGGCAAGAGGCCCAGTACTTC.

This clonotype was observed a few times. The chain has TRBV11-2 and TRBJ2-4, with TRBD2 matching 8 bases. The CDR3 covers 15 residues. Germline V gene data show CDR1 as SGHAT and CDR2 as FQNNGV. V trimming: 5 bases; J trimming: 9 bases; junction bases outside the gene matches: 12. CDR3: CASSRFSGLGSIQYF. The CDR3 DNA sequence: TGTGCCAGCAGCAGATTCTCGGGACTAGGCAGCATTCAGTACTTC.

V gene TRBV6-2 or TRBV6-3 combines with J gene TRBJ2-3; 9 bases fit TRBD2. From germline, CDR1 is MNHEY and CDR2 SVGEGT. After removal of 6 bases from V and 7 bases from J, the junction contained 11 bases not matched to a gene. This CDR3 has 15 amino acids. In nucleotides, the CDR3 is TGTGCCAGCAGCGACGTTAAGCGGGGGGCAAATACGCAGTATTTT. Encoded protein: CASSDVKRGANTQYF.

This clonotype was detected ten times or more. The rearrangement joins TRBV5-1 to TRBJ1-2; D uncertain. The CDR3 spans 13 residues. Trimming removed 1 base from V and 4 bases from J, with 8 bases in between. Germline CDR1 and CDR2: SGHRS and YFSETQ. In nucleotides, the CDR3 is TGCGCCAGCAGCTTGCGTTGGCCCTATGGCTACACCTTC. Protein sequence: CASSLRWPYGYTF. The entire variable domain, with the rest obtained from reference TRBV5-1 and TRBJ1-2, is as follows: KAGVTQTPRYLIKTRGQQVTLSCSPISGHRSVSWYQQTPGQGLQFLFEYFSETQRNKGNFPGRFSGRQFSNSRSEMNVSTLELGDSALYLCASSLRWPYGYTFGSGTRLTVV.

The chain links TRBV2 to TRBJ2-1; TRBD1 matches at 7 bases. Germline CDR1 reads SNHLY; CDR2 reads FYNNEI. The CDR3 covers 13 residues. Trimming at V came to 5 bases and at J to 9 bases, leaving 7 bases not matched to a gene. CDR3 sequence (DNA): TGTGCCAGCAGTTCGACAGGGAACTCTGAGCAGTTCTTC. Protein: CASSSTGNSEQFF.

The V gene is TRBV12-3 or TRBV12-4, the J gene TRBJ1-5; 9 nucleotides agree with TRBD1. This CDR3 region has 16 residues. V lost 5 bases to trimming and J lost 4 bases; unmatched junction nucleotides: 9. Here the CDR3 reads CASSKTGQGLNQPQHF. The CDR3 bases are TGTGCCAGCAGTAAGACGGGACAGGGCCTTAATCAGCCCCAGCATTTT.

The J gene is TRBJ2-1, the V gene TRBV18; TRBD2 matches at 10 bases. The CDR3 sequence is 15 residues long. The germline gives CDR1 KGHSH, CDR2 LQKENI. V lost 5 bases to trimming and J lost 10 bases; unmatched junction nucleotides: 11. The CDR3 DNA reads as TGTGCCAGCTCATCTGCAGCGGGGGGGCCGGTAGAGCAGTTCTTC. This encodes CASSSAAGGPVEQFF.

This clonotype has only a few counts. V and J are TRBV7-9 and TRBJ1-2; 9 bases are a match to TRBD1. This CDR3 is built from 15 residues. V gave up 5 bases and J gave up 4 bases; unmatched junction bases: 8. Germline V gene sequence: CDR1 SEHNR, CDR2 FQNEAQ (reference sequence). For the CDR3, the DNA is TGTGCCAGCAGCCCAGATCCGGACAGGGGCTATGGCTACACCTTC. Translating it yields CASSPDPDRGYGYTF.

This clonotype was observed a single time. Written as DNA, the CDR3 is TGTGCCAGCAGTAGGGGGTCTTCCCGGGACTATGGCTACACCTTC. Encoded protein: CASSRGSSRDYGYTF. This sequence joins TRBV6-1 and TRBJ1-2, with D perhaps matching TRBD1 (6 bases). CDR3 length equals 15 residues. Germline lookup yields CDR1 MNHNS and CDR2 SASEGT. The V and J ends lost 5 bases and 3 bases respectively, with 16 bases between them.

This rearrangement joins TRBV5-1 to TRBJ1-1, with 8 bases identical to TRBD1. With V trimmed by 0 bases and J by 6 bases, 7 bases remained unmatched. The CDR3 is 15 residues long. CDR1 and CDR2 from the germline V gene are SGHRS and YFSETQ. CDR3 nucleotides: TGCGCCAGCAGCTTGGCCCGGGACAGGAGACCTGAAGCTTTCTTT. Its protein is CASSLARDRRPEAFF.

The sample holds one count of this clonotype. The CDR3 loop reads CASSERRYEQYF. DNA of the CDR3: TGTGCCAGCAGTGAACGGCGCTACGAGCAGTACTTC. The rearrangement links TRBV6-1 to TRBJ2-7; D is ambiguous. This CDR3 comprises 12 residues. Germline V gene lookup returns CDR1 MNHNS and CDR2 SASEGT. The V gene lost 2 bases and the J gene lost 3 bases, with 5 bases spanning the gap.

The chain has TRBV19 and TRBJ2-1, with 8 bases matching TRBD2. After removal of 3 bases from V and 4 bases from J, the junction contained 11 bases not matched to a gene. Looked up from germline, CDR1 is LNHDA and CDR2 is SQIVND (reference sequence). The CDR3 loop spans 17 amino acids. The CDR3 sequence is CASSIPSGRGTYNEQFF. The CDR3 DNA follows: TGTGCCAGTAGTATCCCCTCCGGGAGGGGGACTTACAATGAGCAGTTCTTC.